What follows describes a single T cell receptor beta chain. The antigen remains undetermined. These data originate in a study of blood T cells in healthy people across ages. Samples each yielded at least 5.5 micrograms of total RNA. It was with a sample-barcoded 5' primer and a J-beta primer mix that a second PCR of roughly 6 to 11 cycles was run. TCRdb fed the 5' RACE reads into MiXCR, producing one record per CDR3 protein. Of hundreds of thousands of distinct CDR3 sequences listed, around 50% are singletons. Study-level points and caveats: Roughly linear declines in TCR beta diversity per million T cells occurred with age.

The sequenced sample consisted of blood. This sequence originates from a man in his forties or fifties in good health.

CDR3: CSARVSYGYTF. The DNA for the CDR3 is TGCAGCGCCAGGGTGTCCTATGGCTACACCTTC. The V gene is TRBV29-1, the J gene TRBJ1-2, with D perhaps TRBD1 (5 bases). Germline CDR1 reads SQVTM; CDR2 reads ANQGSEA. V was cut by 7 bases and J by 4 bases, with 10 bases left in between. The CDR3 runs 11 residues.